This T cell receptor beta chain originates from a study of T cells in Graves' hyperthyroidism and ophthalmopathy. Overall study: Initial diagnosis, before any treatment, was when peripheral blood was collected.

Diagnoses were established using clinical symptoms, serum thyroxine and TRAb, thyroid ultrasound and orbital computed tomography. RNA transcripts provided the source from which TCR beta CDR3 regions were amplified. With the HTBI primer set, the TCR CDR3 went through a first round of RT-PCR. TCRdb processed the multiplex PCR reads anew with MiXCR; each CDR3 protein has one entry. Of approximately 640,000 distinct CDR3 sequences listed, 15% to 20% are singletons. The length of the CDR3 is 16 residues. The germline CDR1 and CDR2 sequences are SEHNR and FQNEAQ (reference sequence). The V and J ends lost 1 base and 0 bases, in that order; junction bases with no gene match: 2.

Sequencing was performed on blood. The sequence derives from a man aged 45 to 65 with Graves' hyperthyroidism. This rearrangement joins TRBV7-9 to TRBJ2-1; TRBD2 matches at 8 bases. In DNA, the CDR3 is TGTGCCAGCAGCTTAGGGCGGGAGGACTCCTACAATGAGCAGTTCTTC. Its protein is CASSLGREDSYNEQFF.